This T cell receptor (beta chain) comes out of a study of shared clonotypes between healthy human individuals. Study context: CD4 naive cells filled three plates per donor, CD4 memory three, CD8 naive two and CD8 memory one. Overall study findings and caveats: Generally, naive subsets came out with larger estimated richness than memory subsets.

Points on this clone: Its target is unknown.

Profiled with immunoSEQ multiplex PCR; TCRdb holds only in-frame clones, not every one. The data contain some 2,500,000 clones, around 90% of them singletons. The germline gives CDR1 SGHVT, CDR2 SQSDAQ. CDR3 size: 21 residues. V dropped 1 base and J dropped 5 bases, with 30 bases sitting between them. The specimen sequenced was naive CD4+ T cells from PBMCs. Subset here: CD45RA+ positively selected. The origin of this receptor is a man aged 18 to 29 in good health. Some clones in this sample may be carry-over from other donors' samples. The chain has TRBV7-4 and TRBJ1-5, with D perhaps matching TRBD1 (6 bases). CDR3 sequence: CASSLGQLGDNPDPGDQPQHF. CDR3 sequence (DNA): TGTGCCAGCAGCTTAGGTCAACTCGGGGACAACCCCGACCCCGGAGATCAGCCCCAGCATTTT.